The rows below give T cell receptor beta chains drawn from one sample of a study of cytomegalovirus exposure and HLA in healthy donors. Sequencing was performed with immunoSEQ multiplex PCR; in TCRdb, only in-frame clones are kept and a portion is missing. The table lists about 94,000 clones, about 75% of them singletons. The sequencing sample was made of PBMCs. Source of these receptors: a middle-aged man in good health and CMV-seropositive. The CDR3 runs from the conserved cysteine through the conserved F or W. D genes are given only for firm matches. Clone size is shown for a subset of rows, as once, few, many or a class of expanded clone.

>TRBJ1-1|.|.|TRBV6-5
CASRTRQVLNTEAFF
TGTGCCAGCAGGACCCGACAGGTCTTGAACACTGAAGCTTTCTTT
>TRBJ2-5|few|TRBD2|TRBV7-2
CASSLGAGSSGTETQYF
TGTGCCAGCAGCTTAGGTGCGGGGTCTAGCGGGACTGAGACCCAGTACTTC
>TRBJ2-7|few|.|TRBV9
CASSEGPTGRTYEQYF
TGTGCCAGCAGCGAGGGACCTACAGGGCGAACCTACGAGCAGTACTTC
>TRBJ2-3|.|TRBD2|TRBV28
CASNPAGDGNTDTQYF
TGTGCCAGCAACCCAGCGGGAGATGGGAACACAGATACGCAGTATTTT
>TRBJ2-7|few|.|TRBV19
CASARVASYEQYF
TGTGCCAGTGCCCGGGTTGCCTCCTACGAGCAGTACTTC
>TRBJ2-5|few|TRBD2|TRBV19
CASSPRLAGRETQYF
TGTGCCAGTAGTCCCCGTTTAGCGGGGAGGGAGACCCAGTACTTC
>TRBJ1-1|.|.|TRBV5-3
CARSSPGQLNTEAFF
TGTGCCAGAAGCTCACCGGGACAACTAAACACTGAAGCTTTCTTT
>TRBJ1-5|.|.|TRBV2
CASNGGFLGNQPQHF
TGTGCCAGCAATGGGGGGTTTCTGGGCAATCAGCCCCAGCATTTT
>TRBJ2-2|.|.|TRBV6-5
CASSYGGGGYTGELFF
TGTGCCAGCAGTTATGGGGGGGGCGGGTACACCGGGGAGCTGTTTTTT
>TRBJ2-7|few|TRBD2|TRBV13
CASSSLASGSAEQYF
TGTGCCAGCAGCTCCTTGGCTAGCGGGAGTGCCGAGCAGTACTTC
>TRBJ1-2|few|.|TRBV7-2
CASSSPDRSTGHGYTF
TGTGCCAGCAGCTCCCCAGACAGGTCCACGGGCCATGGCTACACCTTC
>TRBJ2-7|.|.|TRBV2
CASSARLGWEQYF
TGTGCCAGCAGTGCGCGACTAGGGTGGGAGCAGTACTTC
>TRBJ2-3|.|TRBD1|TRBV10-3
CAISETQPGTGVLQTDTQYF
TGTGCCATCAGTGAGACCCAGCCCGGGACAGGGGTCTTACAAACAGATACGCAGTATTTT
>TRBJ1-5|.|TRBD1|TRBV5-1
CASSLGQGLNQPQHF
TGCGCCAGCAGCCTCGGACAGGGCCTAAATCAGCCCCAGCATTTT
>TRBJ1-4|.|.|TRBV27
CASSLGGAPEKLFF
TGTGCCAGCAGTTTAGGAGGGGCCCCTGAAAAACTGTTTTTT
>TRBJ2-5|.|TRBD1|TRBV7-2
CASSQPTGLRAQYF
TGTGCCAGCAGCCAACCGACAGGGTTGAGGGCCCAGTACTTC
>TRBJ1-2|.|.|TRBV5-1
CASSQNLQGNGYTF
TGCGCCAGCAGCCAAAACCTTCAGGGGAACGGCTACACCTTC
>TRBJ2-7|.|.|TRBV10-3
CAISGGGSYEQYF
TGTGCCATCAGTGGTGGCGGCTCCTACGAGCAGTACTTC
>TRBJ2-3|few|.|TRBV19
CASKPGLQRTDTQYF
TGTGCCAGTAAACCGGGACTTCAACGCACAGATACGCAGTATTTT
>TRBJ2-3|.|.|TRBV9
CASSVRRDTDTQYF
TGTGCCAGCAGCGTCAGGAGGGACACAGATACGCAGTATTTT
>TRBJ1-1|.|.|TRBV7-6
CASSLGVGGDDAFF
TGTGCCAGCAGCTTAGGCGTAGGGGGAGACGATGCTTTCTTT
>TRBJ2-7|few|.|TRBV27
CASSLSNVAGGTEQYF
TGTGCCAGCAGTTTATCAAATGTAGCAGGGGGGACCGAGCAGTACTTC
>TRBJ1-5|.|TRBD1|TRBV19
CASSTPGQGNQPQHF
TGTGCCAGTAGTACCCCGGGACAGGGTAATCAGCCCCAGCATTTT
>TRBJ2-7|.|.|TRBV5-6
CASSGVRGGEFGEQCF
TGTGCCAGCAGCGGCGTGAGGGGGGGCGAATTTGGCGAGCAGTGCTTT